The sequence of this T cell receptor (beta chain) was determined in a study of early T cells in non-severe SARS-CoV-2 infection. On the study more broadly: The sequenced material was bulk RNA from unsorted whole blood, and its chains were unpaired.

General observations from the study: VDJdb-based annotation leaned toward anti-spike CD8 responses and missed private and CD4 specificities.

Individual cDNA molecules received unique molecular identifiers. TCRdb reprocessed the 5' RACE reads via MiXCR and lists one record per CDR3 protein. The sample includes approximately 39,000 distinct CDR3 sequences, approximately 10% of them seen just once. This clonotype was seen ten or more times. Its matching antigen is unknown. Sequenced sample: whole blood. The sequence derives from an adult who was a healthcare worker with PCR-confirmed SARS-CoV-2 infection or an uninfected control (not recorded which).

CDR3 in DNA: TGTGCCAGCTCACCACCTAGGGCCGCAGCCCCCTACGAGCAGTACTTC. Protein: CASSPPRAAAPYEQYF. This chain joins TRBV18 and TRBJ2-7, with D uncertain. V gave up 0 bases and J gave up 2 bases, with 14 bases separating them. The CDR3 runs 16 residues. Germline V gene sequence: CDR1 KGHSH, CDR2 LQKENI.